Here is one T cell receptor (beta chain) with its context. Antigen unknown. The data derive from a study of T-cell reconstitution after alpha-beta-depleted transplantation in children. The study, taken as a whole, reports: In patients about two months after transplant, alpha-beta T cells reportedly arose from several hundred expanded graft clones.

Construction of the TCRbeta library involved unique molecular identifiers. TCRdb reprocessed the PCR reads via MiXCR and lists one record per CDR3 protein. In the table there are about 830,000 distinct CDR3 sequences, about 16% of which are singletons. This sample comprised PBMCs, mostly from graft donor cells, obtained 360 days after TCRalphabeta/CD19-depleted stem cell transplant. The clonotype originates from a male patient aged 10-17 years who had a stem cell transplant for acute lymphoblastic leukemia, so the T cells may come from the graft donor.

In DNA form, the CDR3 reads TGTGCCAGCAGCTCAGGCGAAGGGGACTATGGCTACACCTTC. Translated, it gives CASSSGEGDYGYTF. The chain recombines TRBV7-9 with TRBJ1-2; weak D call: TRBD1 (5 bases). V was pared by 4 bases and J by 3 bases, with 12 bases between. CDR1 and CDR2 from the germline V gene are SEHNR and FQNEAQ (reference sequence). The CDR3 extends over 14 amino acids.